This T cell receptor beta chain was identified during a study of radiotherapy plus CTLA-4 blockade in lung cancer (dated by TCRdb to the late 2010s). Regarding the research as a whole: Among enrolled patients, roughly 20% had an objective response and about 30% reached disease control. What the research found in general, with its limitations: Increased serum interferon-beta after radiation, together with early dynamic changes in blood T cell clones, were reported to be the strongest predictors of response. After treatment with radiotherapy and ipilimumab, TCR clones that came from tumors expanded in the peripheral blood.

From the germline V gene, CDR1 is SGHTA and CDR2 is FQGNSA. The junction carries 14 bases between V and J, which are trimmed by 4 bases and 5 bases respectively. The cysteine opens and the phenylalanine closes a CDR3 of 14 amino acids. Of all the DNA, just the CDR3 is kept, 42 bases in frame from base 1. Turning to this clone: This clone's antigen is unknown. Base qualities are not recorded, but no much larger clone differs from it by a single base.

The library was prepared using the immunoSEQ multiplex PCR assay. TCRdb carries this immuneACCESS record with in-frame sequences only. Its versions omit some clonotypes, under half of them owing to an unresolved V gene in the studies checked, with the rest unexplained. A total of more than 40,000 clones appear in this sample, 75% to 90% of them only once. The ten largest clones capture roughly 3.3% of the sample. The study evaluated CTLA-4 blockade (ipilimumab) given together with focal radiation therapy in patients who had chemo-refractory metastatic non-small-cell lung cancer. Sequencing used peripheral blood, obtained from a patient treated with radiotherapy plus ipilimumab. This clonotype was obtained from a human donor with non-small cell lung cancer who had stable disease on radiotherapy plus ipilimumab. The chain links TRBV7-2 with TRBJ1-1; the D gene is perhaps TRBD1, on 5 matching bases. The CDR3 sequence is CASSSQGKGTEAFF. The sequenced DNA is TGTGCCAGCAGCTCGCAGGGTAAGGGAACTGAAGCTTTCTTT.